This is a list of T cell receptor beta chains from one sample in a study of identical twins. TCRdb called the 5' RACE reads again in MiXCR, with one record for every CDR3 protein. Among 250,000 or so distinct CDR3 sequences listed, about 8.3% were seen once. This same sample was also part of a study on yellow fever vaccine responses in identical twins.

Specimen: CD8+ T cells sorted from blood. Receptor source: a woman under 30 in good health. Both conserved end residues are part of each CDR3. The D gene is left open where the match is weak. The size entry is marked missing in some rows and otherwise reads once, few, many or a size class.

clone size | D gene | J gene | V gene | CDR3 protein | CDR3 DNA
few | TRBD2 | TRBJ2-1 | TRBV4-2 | CASSQVIAGGPSYNEQFF | TGTGCCAGCAGCCAAGTAATAGCGGGAGGGCCCTCCTACAATGAGCAGTTCTTC
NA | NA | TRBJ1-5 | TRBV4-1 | CASSQDGGPQHF | TGCGCCAGCAGCCAAGATGGGGGGCCCCAGCATTTT
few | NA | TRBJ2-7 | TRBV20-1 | CSGRGPLSYEQYF | TGCAGTGGAAGGGGTCCCCTATCCTACGAGCAGTACTTC
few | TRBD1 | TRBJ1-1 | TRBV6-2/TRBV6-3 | CASSEQGRAEAFF | TGTGCCAGCAGTGAACAGGGGCGGGCTGAAGCTTTCTTT
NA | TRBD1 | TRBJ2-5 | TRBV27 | CASSLSRTGAPSGETQYF | TGTGCCAGCAGTTTATCCCGGACAGGGGCTCCCTCCGGGGAGACCCAGTACTTC
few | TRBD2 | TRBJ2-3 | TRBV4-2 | CASSQEARLAGADTQYF | TGTGCCAGCAGCCAAGAGGCTCGGCTAGCGGGAGCAGATACGCAGTATTTT
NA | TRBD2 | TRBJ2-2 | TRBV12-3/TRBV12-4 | CASSLDPGLANTGELFF | TGTGCCAGCAGTTTAGATCCGGGACTAGCGAACACCGGGGAGCTGTTTTTT
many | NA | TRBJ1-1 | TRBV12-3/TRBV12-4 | CASSSSTGHTEAFF | NA
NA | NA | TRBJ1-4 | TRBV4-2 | CASSQDHGVLGEKLFF | TGTGCCAGCAGCCAAGATCATGGGGTGTTAGGTGAAAAACTGTTTTTT
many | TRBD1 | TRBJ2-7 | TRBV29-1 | CSVGQASYEQYF | TGCAGCGTAGGACAGGCCTCCTACGAGCAGTACTTC
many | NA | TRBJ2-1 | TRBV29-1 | CSVGGGNYNEQFF | TGCAGCGTAGGAGGTGGAAACTACAATGAGCAGTTCTTC
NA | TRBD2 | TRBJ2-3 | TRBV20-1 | CSARGSSGGAIDTQYF | TGCAGTGCTAGGGGATCTAGCGGGGGGGCAATAGATACGCAGTATTTT
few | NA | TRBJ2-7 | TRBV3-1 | CASSPDTGLAAYEQYF | TGTGCCAGCAGCCCGGACACAGGACTCGCCGCCTACGAGCAGTACTTC
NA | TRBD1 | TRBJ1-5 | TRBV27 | CASSWTGDQPQHF | TGTGCCAGCAGTTGGACAGGGGATCAGCCCCAGCATTTT
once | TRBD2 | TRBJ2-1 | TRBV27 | CAISENQREGLNEQFF | TGTGCCATCTCGGAAAATCAGCGGGAGGGCCTCAATGAGCAGTTCTTC
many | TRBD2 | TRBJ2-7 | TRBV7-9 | CASSGLAEVYEQYF | TGTGCCAGCAGCGGACTAGCGGAGGTGTACGAGCAGTACTTC
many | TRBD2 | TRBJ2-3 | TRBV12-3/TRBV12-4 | CASSFINGAGVSDTQYF | TGTGCCAGCAGTTTCATCAATGGAGCGGGAGTCTCAGATACGCAGTATTTT
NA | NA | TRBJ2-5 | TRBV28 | CASSSFLKGDSRGSQETQYF | TGTGCCAGCAGTTCATTCCTGAAAGGGGACAGCCGGGGGAGCCAAGAGACCCAGTACTTC